A selection of T cell receptor beta chains follows, all from one sample in a study of cytomegalovirus exposure and HLA in healthy donors. The data were produced by immunoSEQ multiplex PCR, yet TCRdb's version contains in-frame clones alone and is incomplete. The sample has almost 200,000 clones; around 78% are singletons. Sequencing was done on a sample of PBMCs. Receptors originate from a man aged 25 to 45 in good health and CMV-seronegative. CDR3s include the opening cysteine and the closing phenylalanine or tryptophan. Each record gives: V gene, J gene, clone size, CDR3 length, D gene, CDR3 DNA, CDR3 protein. The D gene is left open where the match is weak. Clone size is stated in some rows and not others, as once, few, many or a class when expanded.

V: TRBV7-2
J: TRBJ2-5
size: NA
length: 18
D: TRBD1
DNA: TGTGCCAGCAGCCCGAAACCGGGACAGGGGTTGCTCGAAGAGACCCAGTACTTC
CDR3: CASSPKPGQGLLEETQYF

V: TRBV9
J: TRBJ2-7
size: NA
length: 14
D: TRBD1
DNA: TGTGCCAGCAGCGCCGGGACAGGGGGCTACGAGCAGTACTTC
CDR3: CASSAGTGGYEQYF

V: TRBV28
J: TRBJ1-2
size: NA
length: 13
D: NA
DNA: TGTGCCAGCAGTTTATTGACAGTATATGGCTACACCTTC
CDR3: CASSLLTVYGYTF

V: TRBV9
J: TRBJ1-1
size: NA
length: 15
D: NA
DNA: TGTGCCAGCAGCCCCCTCGGAGGGGATGGCACTGAAGCTTTCTTT
CDR3: CASSPLGGDGTEAFF

V: TRBV4-2
J: TRBJ1-5
size: NA
length: 15
D: TRBD1
DNA: TGTGCCAGCAGCCAAGAACACAGGGGTGGTCAGCCCCAGCATTTT
CDR3: CASSQEHRGGQPQHF

V: TRBV11-2
J: TRBJ2-7
size: NA
length: 11
D: TRBD1
DNA: TGTGCCAGCAGCTTAAGGGACAGGGTATACTTC
CDR3: CASSLRDRVYF

V: TRBV5-6
J: TRBJ2-7
size: NA
length: 14
D: TRBD1
DNA: TGTGCCAGCAGCATAGGACAGGCAGTCTACGAGCAGTACTTC
CDR3: CASSIGQAVYEQYF

V: TRBV19
J: TRBJ2-2
size: once
length: 13
D: NA
DNA: TGTGCCAGCAAAACTCAGAACACCGGGGAGCTGTTTTTT
CDR3: CASKTQNTGELFF

V: TRBV6-6
J: TRBJ2-1
size: NA
length: 14
D: TRBD2
DNA: TGTGCCAGCCACCAAGATAGCGGGGGGGGTGAGCAGTTCTTC
CDR3: CASHQDSGGGEQFF

V: TRBV28
J: TRBJ2-1
size: NA
length: 15
D: TRBD2
DNA: TGTGCCAGCACTCGCGGGACTAGCGGTTACAATGAGCAGTTCTTC
CDR3: CASTRGTSGYNEQFF

V: TRBV11-2
J: TRBJ2-5
size: NA
length: 15
D: NA
DNA: TGTGCCAGCAGCTTTTGGGCCGCCGCCCAAGAGACCCAGTACTTC
CDR3: CASSFWAAAQETQYF

V: TRBV10-1
J: TRBJ2-1
size: many
length: 14
D: NA
DNA: TGCGCCAGCAGTGCGTTAGGGAGTGGAAATGAGCAGTTCTTC
CDR3: CASSALGSGNEQFF

V: TRBV27
J: TRBJ2-7
size: NA
length: 15
D: NA
DNA: TGTGCCAGCAGTTCTCCTTCGCGGGGTCGTAGGGCGCAGTACTTC
CDR3: CASSSPSRGRRAQYF

V: TRBV15
J: TRBJ2-7
size: NA
length: 12
D: NA
DNA: TGTGCCACCAGCCCGAGGGCGGGCGAGCAGTACTTC
CDR3: CATSPRAGEQYF